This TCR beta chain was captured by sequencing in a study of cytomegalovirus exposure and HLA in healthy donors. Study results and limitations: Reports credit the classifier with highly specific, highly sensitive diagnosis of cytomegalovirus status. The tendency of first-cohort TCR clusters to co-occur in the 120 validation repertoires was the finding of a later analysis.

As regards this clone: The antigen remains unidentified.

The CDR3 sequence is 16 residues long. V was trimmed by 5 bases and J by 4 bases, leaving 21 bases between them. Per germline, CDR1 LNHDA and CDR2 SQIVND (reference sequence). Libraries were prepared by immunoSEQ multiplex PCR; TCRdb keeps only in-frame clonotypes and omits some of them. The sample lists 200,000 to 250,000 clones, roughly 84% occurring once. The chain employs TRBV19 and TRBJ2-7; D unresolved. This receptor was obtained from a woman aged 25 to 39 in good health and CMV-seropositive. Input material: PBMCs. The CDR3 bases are TGTGCCAGTAGTCCTCTCGGGTCGGCTGGGCGGTACGAGCAGTACTTC. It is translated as CASSPLGSAGRYEQYF.